This T cell receptor (beta chain) was profiled in a study of cytomegalovirus exposure and HLA in healthy donors. Every donor was a healthy person donating bone marrow. Both 60 Vbeta primers and 13 Jbeta primers went into the PCR. Clones were sequenced by immunoSEQ multiplex PCR, and TCRdb holds only the in-frame ones, with some missing. The profile shows fewer than 200,000 clones, roughly 84% of them singletons. Broader study findings: Most TCR beta V segments were productive about 90% or about 30% of the time in an earlier analysis.

Germline-derived CDR1 and CDR2 are MDHEN and SYDVKM. The CDR3 totals 11 residues. In the case of this clone: What it binds is not known.

The origin of this receptor is a male donor in good health and CMV-seronegative. The chain links TRBV28 to TRBJ2-5; maybe TRBD1 (6 bases). The end of the DNA aligns better with TRBJ2-7, so the J call may be wrong. Input material: PBMCs. This chain's CDR3 is CASDRNYEQYF. In DNA form, the CDR3 reads TGTGCCAGCGACAGGAATTACGAGCAGTACTTC.